The 27 T cell receptor beta chains given below trace back to one sample, sequenced in a study of CDR3 diversity in severe acne. TCRdb recomputed calls from the PCR reads with MiXCR, one row per CDR3 protein. The sample yields 90,000 or so distinct CDR3 sequences, about 50% seen once. Sequencing was done on a sample of blood. All receptors come from a male donor in good health, serving as a control.

Remarks on this clonotype: Because the CDR3's place on the DNA is in doubt, the DNA is left out and the CDR3 is given as listed by TCRdb. The CDR3: CASKARWWNTEAFFGQGDQPQHF. The rearrangement uses TRBV2 and TRBJ1-5; the D call in the table, TRBD1, was not verified against the DNA. CDR1 SNHLY and CDR2 FYNNEI come from the germline V gene. The CDR3 totals 23 residues, both ends included.

This chain joins TRBV24-1 and TRBJ1-1, with a weak D call TRBD1 (5 bases). Germline V gene data show CDR1 as KGHDR and CDR2 as SFDVKD. The CDR3 is 13 residues long. V gave up 5 bases and J gave up 3 bases, with 9 bases separating them. CDR3 protein: CATSGGRYTEAFF. The CDR3 region has the DNA TGTGCCACCAGTGGGGGACGTTACACTGAAGCTTTCTTT.

This clonotype was counted at least ten times. The gene calls are TRBV13 and TRBJ2-7; 7 bases agree with TRBD1. Germline lookup yields CDR1 PRHDT and CDR2 FYEKMQ (reference sequence). The CDR3 covers 14 residues. J was trimmed by 7 bases and V by 4 bases; bases with no gene match: 10. CDR3 loop: CASSSKRDSGEQYF. CDR3 bases: TGTGCCAGCAGCTCTAAACGGGACAGTGGGGAGCAGTACTTC. The full variable domain, its missing parts supplied by reference TRBV13 and TRBJ2-7, is AAGVIQSPRHLIKEKRETATLKCYPIPRHDTVYWYQQGPGQDPQFLISFYEKMQSDKGSIPDRFSAQQFSDYHSELNMSSLELGDSALYFCASSSKRDSGEQYFGPGTRLTVT.

The genes are TRBV9 and TRBJ2-7, with 8 bases matching TRBD1. CDR1 and CDR2 from the germline V gene are SGDLS and YYNGEE. The CDR3 consists of 14 residues. The ends lost 5 bases at V and 5 bases at J; junction bases unmatched: 9. CDR3 DNA sequence: TGTGCCAGCAGTACGGGGACAGGCTTCCACGAGCAGTACTTC. This sequence encodes CASSTGTGFHEQYF.

The genes are TRBV7-9 and TRBJ1-2, with D unclear. V was pared by 5 bases and J by 1 base, with 5 bases between. The germline CDR1 and CDR2 sequences are SEHNR and FQNEAQ (reference sequence). This CDR3 is built from 12 residues. For the CDR3, the DNA is TGTGCCAGCAGCCCCTATAACTATGGCTACACCTTC. Protein sequence: CASSPYNYGYTF.

The chain joins TRBV5-1 to TRBJ2-3, with D uncertain. CDR3 length equals 13 residues. Germline V gene sequence: CDR1 SGHRS, CDR2 YFSETQ. Trimming removed 1 base at V and 7 bases at J, with 10 bases between. The CDR3 sequence: CASSLQYLHTQYF. The CDR3, as DNA: TGCGCCAGCAGCTTGCAATACCTACATACGCAGTATTTT. The entire variable domain, with the rest obtained from reference TRBV5-1 and TRBJ2-3, is as follows: KAGVTQTPRYLIKTRGQQVTLSCSPISGHRSVSWYQQTPGQGLQFLFEYFSETQRNKGNFPGRFSGRQFSNSRSEMNVSTLELGDSALYLCASSLQYLHTQYFGPGTRLTVL.

The sample holds a few counts of this clonotype. The missing conserved phenylalanine or tryptophan at the end of this CDR3 makes a read error likely. This chain joins TRBV6-1 and TRBJ1-1; TRBD1 is a possible D gene (5 bases). V lost 7 bases and J lost 4, with 13 bases in between. The CDR3 extends over 13 amino acids. CDR1 is MNHNS, CDR2 SASEGT, per germline. The CDR3 spells CASITGVVTEAFL. As DNA, the CDR3 is TGTGCCAGCATTACAGGTGTAGTCACTGAAGCTTTCCTT.

In this sample, this clonotype turned up many times. The rearrangement joins TRBV20-1 to TRBJ1-3; D gene unclear. The CDR3 runs to 14 residues. Germline assignment: CDR1 DFQATT and CDR2 SNEGSKA (reference sequence). V lost 6 bases to trimming and J lost 0 bases, with 12 bases between them. For the CDR3, the DNA is TGCAGTGCCCTAGATTGGGACTCTGGAAACACCATATATTTT. Translation gives CSALDWDSGNTIYF.

On this clonotype: One junction end disagrees with the germline gene, perhaps due to a read error. The chain combines TRBV25-1 with TRBJ2-1; D is uncertain. The germline gives CDR1 MGHDK, CDR2 SYGVNS. This CDR3 region has 15 residues. CDR3 in amino acids: CASSVTTSSYDEQFF. For the CDR3, the DNA is TGTGCCAGCAGTGTAACGACAAGCTCCTACGATGAGCAGTTCTTC.

This clonotype has at least ten counts. The gene calls are TRBV30 and TRBJ1-3; 10 bases are shared with TRBD1. J gave up 4 bases and V 7 bases, and 7 bases lay outside the gene matches. The CDR3 consists of 14 residues. CDR1 GTSNPN and CDR2 SVGIG come from the germline V gene (reference sequence). CDR3 sequence reads: CALTGGYPGNTIYF. The CDR3 DNA follows: TGTGCCTTGACAGGGGGCTACCCCGGAAACACCATATATTTT.

This clonotype has just a few counts. V gene TRBV2 combines with J gene TRBJ1-5; D not resolved. The CDR3 contains 13 residues. V was cut by 4 bases and J by 1 base, with 5 bases left in between. The germline V gene has CDR1 SNHLY and CDR2 FYNNEI. Here the CDR3 DNA reads TGTGCCAGCAGTGCGCAGAGCAATCAGCCCCAGCATTTT. Protein sequence: CASSAQSNQPQHF.

The table lists this clonotype with many counts. V is TRBV5-6 and J is TRBJ1-4; possible D gene TRBD1, 6 bases. This CDR3 contains 16 residues. V was clipped by 2 bases and J by 0 bases, with 11 bases between them. Germline V CDR1 and CDR2: SGHDT, YYEEEE. CDR3 region: CASSFRGPATNEKLFF. The CDR3 bases are TGTGCCAGCAGCTTCAGGGGCCCTGCAACTAATGAAAAACTGTTTTTT. Full variable domain (outside the CDR3, taken from reference TRBV5-6 and TRBJ1-4): DAGVTQSPTHLIKTRGQQVTLRCSPKSGHDTVSWYQQALGQGPQFIFQYYEEEERQRGNFPDRFSGHQFPNYSSELNVNALLLGDSALYLCASSFRGPATNEKLFFGSGTQLSVL.

The chain combines TRBV6-5 with TRBJ1-2; 10 positions match TRBD1. CDR3 size: 16 residues. Germline V lookup: CDR1 MNHEY, CDR2 SVGAGI. Trimming cost V 6 bases and J 2 bases; bases outside gene matches: 9. CDR3 protein: CASRKGQGTRNYGYTF. DNA of the CDR3: TGTGCCAGCAGAAAGGGACAGGGGACTCGGAACTATGGCTACACCTTC.

This clonotype was seen at least ten times. The gene calls are TRBV6-1 and TRBJ1-2; D call uncertain. The CDR3 has 15 residues. V was trimmed by 0 bases and J by 5 bases, leaving 13 bases between them. Germline CDR1 is MNHNS and CDR2 is SASEGT. CDR3 sequence reads: CASSEAPGRTYGYTF. The CDR3 coding sequence is TGTGCCAGCAGTGAAGCGCCTGGACGGACTTATGGCTACACCTTC.

This clonotype was counted between two and nine times. CDR3: CASSQEWGTGTEAFF. For the CDR3, the DNA is TGTGCCAGCAGCCAAGAATGGGGGACAGGGACTGAAGCTTTCTTT. The chain uses TRBV4-2 and TRBJ1-1, with 9 bases identical to TRBD1. Germline CDR1 is LGHNA and CDR2 is YNFKEQ. Unmatched junction bases numbered 4, after V lost 0 bases and J lost 5 bases. The CDR3 is 15 amino acids.

CDR3 protein: CASFPGQPLTYEQYF. The CDR3 DNA follows: TGTGCCAGCTTCCCGGGACAGCCCCTGACCTACGAGCAGTACTTC. V usage is TRBV2 and J usage is TRBJ2-7; 7 nucleotides match TRBD1. The CDR3 extends over 15 amino acids. The trim removed 8 bases at V and 2 bases at J, leaving 12 bases unmatched. Germline V gene lookup returns CDR1 SNHLY and CDR2 FYNNEI.

There are a few counts of this clonotype. This rearrangement joins TRBV2 to TRBJ2-6; D is ambiguous. V dropped 2 bases and J dropped 1 base, with 0 bases sitting between them. The germline CDR1 and CDR2 sequences are SNHLY and FYNNEI. The CDR3 is 13 residues long. CDR3 sequence (DNA): TGTGCCAGCAGTGAATCTGGGGCCAACGTCCTGACTTTC. It specifies CASSESGANVLTF.

The gene calls are TRBV19 and TRBJ1-5; D remains ambiguous. The V gene lost 5 bases and the J gene lost 2 bases, with 16 bases spanning the gap. The CDR3 runs to 16 residues. Germline values: CDR1 LNHDA, CDR2 SQIVND (reference sequence). This CDR3 is CASSLRGTMGNQPQHF. In nucleotides, the CDR3 is TGTGCCAGTAGTCTGCGGGGTACTATGGGCAATCAGCCCCAGCATTTT.

This rearrangement joins TRBV6-2 or TRBV6-3 to TRBJ2-1; no firm D call. V was clipped by 2 bases and J by 4 bases, with 9 bases between them. The germline gives CDR1 MNHEY, CDR2 SVGEGT. The CDR3 length is 14 residues. CDR3 nucleotide sequence: TGTGCCAGCAGTTACCGACTCGGTTACAATGAGCAGTTCTTC. The encoded protein is CASSYRLGYNEQFF.

The chain couples TRBV19 to TRBJ1-1, with TRBD1 identical over 7 bases. Germline V gene data show CDR1 as LNHDA and CDR2 as SQIVND (reference sequence). V dropped 5 bases and J dropped 6; count of bases not matched to a gene: 12. This CDR3 has 15 amino acids. The CDR3 is CASSAREGGGPEAFF. The CDR3 DNA follows: TGTGCCAGTAGTGCCCGGGAAGGAGGGGGCCCTGAAGCTTTCTTT.

CDR3 sequence (DNA): TGCAGAGGGACAGGGGGCTACAATGAGCAGTTCTTC. Protein: CRGTGGYNEQFF. The chain links TRBV20-1 to TRBJ2-1; TRBD1 agrees at 11 bases. Germline V gives CDR1 DFQATT, CDR2 SNEGSKA (reference sequence). There are 12 residues in the CDR3.

CDR3 protein: CASSKDSSYGYTF. CDR3 DNA sequence: TGTGCCAGCAGTAAGGACTCATCCTATGGCTACACCTTC. The chain links TRBV2 to TRBJ1-2; D uncertain. The CDR3 totals 13 residues. Per the germline V gene, CDR1 is SNHLY and CDR2 is FYNNEI. The ends were cut back, 5 bases at V and 4 bases at J, with 11 bases in the middle.

A remark on this clonotype: A much larger clone differs by one base, so this may be a read error. This rearrangement joins TRBV2 to TRBJ2-2; the D is unclear. This CDR3 region has 10 residues. CDR1 is SNHLY and CDR2 is FYNNEI in the germline V gene. V was cut by 10 bases and J by 7 bases, with 7 bases left in between. The CDR3 DNA reads TGTGCCAACAAGGGCGGGGAGCTGTTTTTT. Amino acid sequence: CANKGGELFF.

The CDR3 region has the DNA TGTGCCAGCAGCTTTGGTCAGGTTAATTCACCCCTCCACTTT. Its translation is CASSFGQVNSPLHF. V gene TRBV7-8 combines with J gene TRBJ1-6; D uncertain. Germline CDR1 is SGHVS and CDR2 is FQNEAQ. The CDR3 length is 14 residues. The V and J ends lost 3 bases and 6 bases respectively, with 9 bases between them.

This clonotype was counted at least ten times. The chain links TRBV7-2 to TRBJ2-1, with TRBD2 as a possible D gene (5 bases). Trimming shortened V by 5 bases and J by 9 bases, and 11 bases separated the two germline ends. Germline CDR1 is SGHTA and CDR2 is FQGNSA. This CDR3 comprises 12 residues. The DNA for the CDR3 is TGTGCCAGCAGCGCGCCAGGAGGTGAGCAGTTCTTC. Amino acid sequence: CASSAPGGEQFF.

The genes are TRBV27 and TRBJ1-6; D unclear. Between the trimmed V and J ends, which lost 3 bases and 10 bases, there was a span of 13 bases. The germline V gene encodes CDR1 MNHEY and CDR2 SMNVEV (reference sequence). The CDR3 totals 14 residues. The CDR3 DNA follows: TGTGCCAGCAGTTTGGGAACACGGCACTCACCCCTCCACTTT. Its translation is CASSLGTRHSPLHF.

This clonotype has ten or more counts. The V call is TRBV15, the J call TRBJ1-4; D possibly corresponds to TRBD1 (6 bases). Trimming removed 5 bases from V and 6 bases from J, with 16 bases in between. Germline lookup yields CDR1 LNHNV and CDR2 YYDKDF (reference sequence). CDR3 length: 15 amino acids. The CDR3 here is CATSGWTEEDEKLFF. In DNA, the CDR3 is TGTGCCACCAGCGGATGGACAGAAGAGGATGAAAAACTGTTTTTT.